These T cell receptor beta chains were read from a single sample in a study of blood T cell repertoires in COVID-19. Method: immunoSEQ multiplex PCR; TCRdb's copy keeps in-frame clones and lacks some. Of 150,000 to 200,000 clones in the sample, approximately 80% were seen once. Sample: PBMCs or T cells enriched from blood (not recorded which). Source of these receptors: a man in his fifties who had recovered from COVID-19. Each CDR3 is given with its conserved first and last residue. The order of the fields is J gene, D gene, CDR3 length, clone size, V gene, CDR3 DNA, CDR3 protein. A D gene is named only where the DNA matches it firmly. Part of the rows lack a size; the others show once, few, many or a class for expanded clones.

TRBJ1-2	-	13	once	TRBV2	TGTGCCAGCAGGGGACAACATAACTATGGCTACACCTTC	CASRGQHNYGYTF
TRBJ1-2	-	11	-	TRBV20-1	TGCAGTGCTCCTAATGCTCGGGGCTACACCTTC	CSAPNARGYTF
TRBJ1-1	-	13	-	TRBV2	TGTGCCAGCAGCACTAACCTGGCAGCTGAAGCTTTCTTT	CASSTNLAAEAFF
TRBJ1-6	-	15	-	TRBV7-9	TGTGCCAGCAGCTTATCGGACAGATTTAATTCACCCCTCCACTTT	CASSLSDRFNSPLHF
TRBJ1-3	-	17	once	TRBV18	TGTGCCAGCTCACCAGCCGGGACATCGGAGGCTCGAAACACCATATATTTT	CASSPAGTSEARNTIYF
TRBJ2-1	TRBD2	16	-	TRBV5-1	TGCGCCAGCAGCTTAGTGGGGGGGGTGCCCTACAATGAGCAGTTCTTC	CASSLVGGVPYNEQFF
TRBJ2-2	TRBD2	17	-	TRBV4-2	TGTGCCAGCAGCGCGACTAGCGGGGTACCGAACACCGGGGAGCTGTTTTTT	CASSATSGVPNTGELFF
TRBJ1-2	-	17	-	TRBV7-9	TGTGCCAGCAGCTTAGGGCAGGGTGAGATTCGAGGCTATGGCTACACCTTC	CASSLGQGEIRGYGYTF
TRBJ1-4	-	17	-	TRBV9	TGTGCCAGCAGCGCTAGTACCGGGACTAAACTTTATGAAAAACTGTTTTTT	CASSASTGTKLYEKLFF
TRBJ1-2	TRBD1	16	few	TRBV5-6	TGTGCCAGCAGCCAGACCGGACAGGGTTTCGACTATGGCTACACCTTC	CASSQTGQGFDYGYTF
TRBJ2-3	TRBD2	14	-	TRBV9	TGTGCCAGCAGCCCCGGGACTACCACAGATACGCAGTATTTT	CASSPGTTTDTQYF
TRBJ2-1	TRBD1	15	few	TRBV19	TGTGCCAGCACCTCGGACAGGAGCTCCTACAATGAGCAGTTCTTC	CASTSDRSSYNEQFF
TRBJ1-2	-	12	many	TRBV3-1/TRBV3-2	TGTGCCAGCAGCCCGTCAGAGGCTGGCTACACCTTC	CASSPSEAGYTF
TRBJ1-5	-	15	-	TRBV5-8	TGTGCCAGCAGCTTAGGGGCCAGGGTTCGGCAGCCCCAGCATTTT	CASSLGARVRQPQHF
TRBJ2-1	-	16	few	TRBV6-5	TGTGCCAGCAGTTACTCGAGCACTAGGCATTACAATGAGCAGTTCTTC	CASSYSSTRHYNEQFF
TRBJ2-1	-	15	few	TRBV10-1	TGCGCCAGCAGTGAAACCGGGGTACCCTACAATGAGCAGTTCTTC	CASSETGVPYNEQFF
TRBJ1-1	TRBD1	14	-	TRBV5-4	TGTGCCAGCAGCCAGGGGGCTTTTGATACTGAAGCTTTCTTT	CASSQGAFDTEAFF
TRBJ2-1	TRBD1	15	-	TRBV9	TGTGCCAGCAGCGCCGGACAGGGCTCCTACAATGAGCAGTTCTTC	CASSAGQGSYNEQFF
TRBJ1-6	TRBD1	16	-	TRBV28	TGTGCCAGCAGTTTGCCGACAGGGACCTATAATTCACCCCTCCACTTT	CASSLPTGTYNSPLHF
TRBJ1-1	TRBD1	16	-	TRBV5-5	TGTGCCAGCAGCTTGGCCGGCACAGGGGTGAACACTGAAGCTTTCTTT	CASSLAGTGVNTEAFF
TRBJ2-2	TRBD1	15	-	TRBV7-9	TGTGCCAGCCGGACAGGGGGCGCGAACACCGGGGAGCTGTTTTTT	CASRTGGANTGELFF
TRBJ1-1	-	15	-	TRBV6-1	TGTGCCAGCAGTGAAGTCTGGGGGGTGAACACTGAAGCTTTCTTT	CASSEVWGVNTEAFF
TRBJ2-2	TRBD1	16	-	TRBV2	TGTGCCAGCAGAGCGGACAGGGGGCGCATAGCCGGGGAGCTGTTTTTT	CASRADRGRIAGELFF
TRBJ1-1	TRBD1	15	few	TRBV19	TGTGCCAGTAGTATATCGTCCAGGGGGAGTACTGAAGCTTTCTTT	CASSISSRGSTEAFF
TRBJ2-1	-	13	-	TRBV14	TGTGCCAGCAGCCAGAGGGCGTACAATGAGCAGTTCTTC	CASSQRAYNEQFF
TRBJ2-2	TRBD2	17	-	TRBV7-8	TGTGCCAGCAGCCGCCATGGACTAGCGGGGAACACCGGGGAGCTGTTTTTT	CASSRHGLAGNTGELFF
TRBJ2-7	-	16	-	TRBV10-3	TGTGCCATCAGTGATCAGGGTTCTGGGGCTCTCTACGAGCAGTACTTC	CAISDQGSGALYEQYF
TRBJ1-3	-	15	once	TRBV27	TGTGCCAGTGGTAGTGAGTCGAGCTCTGGAAACACCATATATTTT	CASGSESSSGNTIYF
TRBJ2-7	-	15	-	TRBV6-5	TGTGCCAGCAGATACCGACAGGGAGGATCCTACGAGCAGTACTTC	CASRYRQGGSYEQYF
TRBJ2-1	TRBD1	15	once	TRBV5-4	TGTGCCAGCAGCTTCGGACAGGGGGCGTTCCATGAGCAGTTCTTC	CASSFGQGAFHEQFF
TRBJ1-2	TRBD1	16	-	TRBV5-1	TGCGCCAGCAGCTTGGCGGCCCAGGGGGCGAACTATGGCTACACCTTC	CASSLAAQGANYGYTF
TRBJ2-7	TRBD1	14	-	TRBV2	TGTGCCAGCAGTGAAGAGCTTACAGGGGGCATGGAGTACTTC	CASSEELTGGMEYF
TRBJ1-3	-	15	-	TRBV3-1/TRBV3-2	TGTGCCAGCAGCCAACGAGCCGGGGGGCGAAACACCATATATTTT	CASSQRAGGRNTIYF
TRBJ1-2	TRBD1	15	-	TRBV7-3	TGTGCCAGCAGCTCTCCGGACAGGGGAGACTATGGCTACACCTTC	CASSSPDRGDYGYTF
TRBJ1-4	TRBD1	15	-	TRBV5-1	TGCGCCAGCAGCCCCTCGGGGACAGGGAGTGTGGGACTGTTTTTT	CASSPSGTGSVGLFF
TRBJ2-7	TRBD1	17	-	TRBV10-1	TGCGCCAGCAGTGATACCCCCGTGGACAGGAGTATCTACGAGCAGTACTTC	CASSDTPVDRSIYEQYF
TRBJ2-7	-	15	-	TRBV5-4	TGTGCCAGCAGCTTCCAGGGGGGCCCTTACTACGAGCAGTACTTC	CASSFQGGPYYEQYF
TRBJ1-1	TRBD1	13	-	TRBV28	TGTGCCAGCAGGCATACAGGGGGCGGGCCGGCTTTCTTT	CASRHTGGGPAFF
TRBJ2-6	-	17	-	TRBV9	TGTGCCAGCAGCGAGTACAGGGATAGCTCTGGGGCCAACGTCCTGACTTTC	CASSEYRDSSGANVLTF
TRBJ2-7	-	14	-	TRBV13	TGTGCCAGCAGCTTGGGGCCTCAATGGCGCGAGCAGTACTTC	CASSLGPQWREQYF
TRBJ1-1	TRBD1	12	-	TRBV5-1	TGCGCCAGCAGCTCCCGGGACAGGCTCGCTTTCTTT	CASSSRDRLAFF
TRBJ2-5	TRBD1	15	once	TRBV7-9	TGTGCCAGCAGGTCCCGGGACAGGGGTCAAGAGACCCAGTACTTC	CASRSRDRGQETQYF
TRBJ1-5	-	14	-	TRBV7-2	TGTGCCAGCAGCTTGGGGGGAGGCAATCAGCCCCAGCATTTT	CASSLGGGNQPQHF
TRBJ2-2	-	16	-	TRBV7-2	TGTGCCAGCAGCTTAGACTCCGGGGTTTACACCGGGGAGCTGTTTTTT	CASSLDSGVYTGELFF
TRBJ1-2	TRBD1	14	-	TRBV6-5	TGTGCCAGCAGGCCACATGACAGGGAATATGGCTACACCTTC	CASRPHDREYGYTF
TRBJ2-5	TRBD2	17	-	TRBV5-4	TGTGCCAGCAGCCCATGGGCAGCGGGAGGGCCTATTGAGACCCAGTACTTC	CASSPWAAGGPIETQYF
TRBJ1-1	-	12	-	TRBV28	TGTGCCAGCGAGGCCCAGAACACTGAAGCTTTCTTT	CASEAQNTEAFF
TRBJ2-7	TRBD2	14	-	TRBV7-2	TGTGCCAGCAGCTTGGGACTAGCGGGCGACGAGCAGTACTTC	CASSLGLAGDEQYF
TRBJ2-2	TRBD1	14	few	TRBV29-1	TGCAGCGTTGGGGACAGGGGGAACACCGGGGAGCTGTTTTTT	CSVGDRGNTGELFF
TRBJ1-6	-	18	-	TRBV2	TGTGCCAGCAGTGGACAGAGACAGGCCACGGCCTATAATTCACCCCTCCACTTT	CASSGQRQATAYNSPLHF
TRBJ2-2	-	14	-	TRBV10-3	TGTGCCATCAGTGAGGGGCAGGGTCCCGGGGAGCTGTTTTTT	CAISEGQGPGELFF
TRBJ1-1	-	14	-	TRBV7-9	TGTGCCAGCAGCTCGCGGGAGGGGAACACTGAAGCTTTCTTT	CASSSREGNTEAFF